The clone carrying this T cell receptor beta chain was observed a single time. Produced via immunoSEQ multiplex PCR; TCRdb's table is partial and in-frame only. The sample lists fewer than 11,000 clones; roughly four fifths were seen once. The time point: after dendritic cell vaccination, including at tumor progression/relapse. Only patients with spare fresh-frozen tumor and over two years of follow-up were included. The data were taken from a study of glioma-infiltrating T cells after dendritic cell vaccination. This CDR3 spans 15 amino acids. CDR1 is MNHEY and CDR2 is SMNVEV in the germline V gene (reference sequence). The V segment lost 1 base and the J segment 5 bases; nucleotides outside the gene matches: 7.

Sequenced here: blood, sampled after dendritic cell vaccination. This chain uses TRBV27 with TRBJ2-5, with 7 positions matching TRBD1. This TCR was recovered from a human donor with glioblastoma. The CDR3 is CASSLFTGAGETQYF. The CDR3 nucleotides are TGTGCCAGCAGTTTATTTACAGGGGCTGGGGAGACCCAGTACTTC.